Sequencing of this T cell receptor beta chain was carried out in a study of somatic mutations in cytotoxic T cells in rheumatoid arthritis (dated by TCRdb to about 2017). About the investigation overall: Right after diagnosis and prior to the start of any treatment, around 28 ml EDTA of peripheral blood was drawn from patients. Some V beta antibody-stained T-cell populations were flow-sorted on a FACSAria II or Sony SH800 at nearly 100% purity, and sorted V beta1+ cells also underwent TCRB sequencing. The study asked whether expanded CD8+ T-cell clones in newly diagnosed, untreated rheumatoid arthritis carry somatic mutations, and used TCRB deep sequencing to characterize clonality. TCRB deep sequencing was performed for more than 50 rheumatoid arthritis patients and about 20 healthy controls. Patient and control groups had essentially identical median ages.

The CDR3 runs 15 residues from the cysteine to the phenylalanine. CDR3 DNA is the only sequence kept; it has 45 bases, read in frame from the first base. The trim is 2 bases for V and 4 bases for J, with a gap of 14 bases between the germline ends. Based on the germline V gene (reference sequence), the CDR1 and CDR2 sequences are LNHDA and SQIVND. The immunoSEQ assay was applied to genomic DNA for TCRB CDR3 sequencing. The paper's data handling went like this. Patient CD8+ clones larger than 1% were compared against published virus-specific TCRB sequences, and only a few matched. The analyses included only productive TCRB rearrangements. Clonality was calculated as a Shannon entropy-based productive clonality index, and a clone was defined by a unique TCRB CDR3 sequence. To calculate repertoire overlap between two samples, the template counts of each clone were considered relative to each sample's total templates. V-gene usage measured by flow cytometry correlated with TCRB sequencing V-gene usage, with a Spearman r of around 0.62. Not all clones reach the TCRdb copy of this immuneACCESS table, which keeps in-frame sequences only. Checked studies attribute under half of the gap to unresolved V genes and leave the rest unexplained. V, J and clone size reflect that table, while D and trimming were determined from the DNA. The sample table contains about 16,000 clones; only one count was recorded for just under 80% of them. The top ten clones comprise around a sixth of the sample.

On an AutoMACS, CD4+ and CD8+ cells were isolated via positive magnetic bead selection, and their purity was verified by flow cytometry. Initial screening for clonal expansions relied on flow cytometry with a TCR V beta antibody panel, after which sorted CD8+ fractions underwent TCRB deep sequencing for characterization. Peripheral blood mononuclear cells were isolated by Ficoll-Paque PLUS density gradient separation. DNA from CD4-enriched, CD8-enriched or PBMC samples was extracted using Nucleospin Tissue or Tissue XS kits and then quantified on a Qubit 2.0 fluorometer. Results the study describes overall, beyond this receptor: The slight TRBV07 underrepresentation in patients was not adjusted for multiple comparisons. CD8+ clonality increased with age in patients (Spearman r ≈ 0.46) but not in healthy controls. The expanded CD8+ clones had unknown antigen targets, and not appearing in virus-specific databases did not rule out that they were virus-specific. The largest CD8+ clone made up more than 20% of CD8+ cells in about an eighth of the roughly 65 patients, and blood and synovial fluid shared several identical CD8+ TCRB sequences. There was no significant difference in CD8+ T-cell clonality between rheumatoid arthritis patients and age-matched healthy controls.

With respect to this clone: The target of this receptor is not known. No base-level quality is on record; no much larger clone is a single base apart.

The rearrangement joined TRBV19 to TRBJ1-1, with no confident D gene call. Sequences were obtained from CD8+ T cells sorted from blood. The source is an adult with rheumatoid arthritis. The DNA reads TGTGCCAGTAGTATAACTCGGTTGGGTGGCACTGAAGCTTTCTTT. Translated, it reads CASSITRLGGTEAFF.